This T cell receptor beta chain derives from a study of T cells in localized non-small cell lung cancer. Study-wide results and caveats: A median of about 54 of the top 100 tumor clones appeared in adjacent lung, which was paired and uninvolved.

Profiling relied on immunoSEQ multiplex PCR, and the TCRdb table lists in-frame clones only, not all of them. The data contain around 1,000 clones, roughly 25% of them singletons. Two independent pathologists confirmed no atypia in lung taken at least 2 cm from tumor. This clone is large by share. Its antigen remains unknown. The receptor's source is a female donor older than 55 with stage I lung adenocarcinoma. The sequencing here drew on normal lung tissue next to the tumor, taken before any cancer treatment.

CDR3 nucleotide sequence: TGTGCCAGCAGTGTCGGGAATCAGCCCCAGCATTTT. This codes for CASSVGNQPQHF. V gene TRBV28 combines with J gene TRBJ1-5; no firm D call. V lost 5 bases and J 4 bases, leaving 6 bases between the germline ends. CDR3 length: 12 residues. Germline-derived CDR1 and CDR2 are MDHEN and SYDVKM.